This is a list of T cell receptor beta chains from one sample in a study of blood T cell repertoires in COVID-19. The protocol was immunoSEQ multiplex PCR, while the TCRdb copy is restricted to in-frame clones and leaves out a portion. The table shows some 330,000 clones, with just over 85% occurring only once. Sequenced material: PBMCs or T cells enriched from blood (not recorded which). The receptors were sampled from a man younger than 45 who had recovered from COVID-19. Both conserved end residues are part of each CDR3. The D gene is left open where the match is weak. Rows may omit the clone size; those that give it use once, few, many or a size class.

v_call: TRBV5-1; clone_size: NA; d_call: TRBD1; j_call: TRBJ1-1; cdr3_length: 16; cdr3_nt: TGCGCCAGCAGGAGGGACAGCCCTATTTTTTACACTGAAGCTTTCTTT; cdr3_aa: CASRRDSPIFYTEAFF
v_call: TRBV5-1; clone_size: NA; d_call: TRBD1; j_call: TRBJ1-3; cdr3_length: 16; cdr3_nt: TGCGCCAGCAGCTTTTATACAGGGGGGGCTGGAAACACCATATATTTT; cdr3_aa: CASSFYTGGAGNTIYF
v_call: TRBV4-1; clone_size: NA; d_call: TRBD2; j_call: TRBJ2-3; cdr3_length: 21; cdr3_nt: TGCGCCAGCAGCCGAGCGGTACCGTACCGGACTAGCGGGGGAGGGACAGATACGCAGTATTTT; cdr3_aa: CASSRAVPYRTSGGGTDTQYF
v_call: TRBV19; clone_size: NA; d_call: NA; j_call: TRBJ1-2; cdr3_length: 14; cdr3_nt: TGTGCCAGTAGGCTCCAATCGGGGAGGGCAGGCTACACCTTC; cdr3_aa: CASRLQSGRAGYTF
v_call: TRBV27; clone_size: NA; d_call: TRBD1; j_call: TRBJ2-7; cdr3_length: 17; cdr3_nt: TGTGCCAGCAGTTTATCCTACAGGGGGACATACCCCTACGAGCAGTACTTC; cdr3_aa: CASSLSYRGTYPYEQYF
v_call: TRBV6-5; clone_size: NA; d_call: NA; j_call: TRBJ2-7; cdr3_length: 14; cdr3_nt: TGTGCCAGCAGTCCAAACAGGAGTCCCTACGAGCAGTACTTC; cdr3_aa: CASSPNRSPYEQYF
v_call: TRBV4-2; clone_size: NA; d_call: TRBD2; j_call: TRBJ2-1; cdr3_length: 19; cdr3_nt: TGTGCCAGCAGCCAGTTGTCTAGCGGGACGGGGGGCTCCTACAATGAGCAGTTCTTC; cdr3_aa: CASSQLSSGTGGSYNEQFF
v_call: TRBV7-8; clone_size: few; d_call: NA; j_call: TRBJ1-5; cdr3_length: 15; cdr3_nt: TGTGCCAGCAGCAGCCACCAGGGTACGAATCAGCCCCAGCATTTT; cdr3_aa: CASSSHQGTNQPQHF
v_call: TRBV24-1; clone_size: NA; d_call: NA; j_call: TRBJ2-7; cdr3_length: 14; cdr3_nt: TGTGCCACCAGCCCAGGACAGCGCTCCTACGAGCAGTACTTC; cdr3_aa: CATSPGQRSYEQYF
v_call: TRBV19; clone_size: NA; d_call: NA; j_call: TRBJ1-5; cdr3_length: 14; cdr3_nt: TGTGCCAGTAGTATCTCGGGTGAGGATCAGCCCCAGCATTTT; cdr3_aa: CASSISGEDQPQHF
v_call: TRBV4-2; clone_size: NA; d_call: TRBD1; j_call: TRBJ1-1; cdr3_length: 16; cdr3_nt: TGTGCCAGCAGCCCTCAAGGGGGACAGGGTGGCACTGAAGCTTTCTTT; cdr3_aa: CASSPQGGQGGTEAFF
v_call: TRBV7-9; clone_size: NA; d_call: NA; j_call: TRBJ1-1; cdr3_length: 11; cdr3_nt: TGTGCCAGCAGCTTAGACAGGGCGGCTTTCTTT; cdr3_aa: CASSLDRAAFF
v_call: TRBV11-2; clone_size: NA; d_call: NA; j_call: TRBJ2-2; cdr3_length: 18; cdr3_nt: TGTGCCAGCAGCTTAGATCGGTCCCCAACAGATTTCAGCGGGGAGCTGTTTTTT; cdr3_aa: CASSLDRSPTDFSGELFF
v_call: TRBV5-1; clone_size: NA; d_call: NA; j_call: TRBJ2-1; cdr3_length: 14; cdr3_nt: TGCGCCAGCACCCCTTCGGGAGCCTACAATGAGCAGTTCTTC; cdr3_aa: CASTPSGAYNEQFF
v_call: TRBV2; clone_size: NA; d_call: NA; j_call: TRBJ1-5; cdr3_length: 14; cdr3_nt: TGTGCCAGCAGTGCATGGGAGGGAAGTCAGCCCCAGCATTTT; cdr3_aa: CASSAWEGSQPQHF
v_call: TRBV5-1; clone_size: NA; d_call: NA; j_call: TRBJ1-5; cdr3_length: 15; cdr3_nt: TGCGCCAGCAGCTTGCAGGGCGGGGGAAATCAGCCCCAGCATTTT; cdr3_aa: CASSLQGGGNQPQHF
v_call: TRBV13; clone_size: NA; d_call: NA; j_call: TRBJ2-7; cdr3_length: 14; cdr3_nt: TGTGCCAGCAGCACCAGGGAAAGCTCCTACGAGCAGTACTTC; cdr3_aa: CASSTRESSYEQYF
v_call: TRBV6-5; clone_size: NA; d_call: TRBD2; j_call: TRBJ2-1; cdr3_length: 12; cdr3_nt: TGTGCCAGCAGTTACTCCGGCGGGGGGGAGTTCTTC; cdr3_aa: CASSYSGGGEFF
v_call: TRBV5-1; clone_size: NA; d_call: NA; j_call: TRBJ2-2; cdr3_length: 15; cdr3_nt: TGCGCCAGCAGCTTGACCAGGCCGAACACCGGGGAGCTGTTTTTT; cdr3_aa: CASSLTRPNTGELFF
v_call: TRBV5-1; clone_size: NA; d_call: TRBD2; j_call: TRBJ2-1; cdr3_length: 14; cdr3_nt: TGCGCCAGCAGCAGAGGGACTAGCCTCAATGAGCAGTTCTTC; cdr3_aa: CASSRGTSLNEQFF
v_call: TRBV3-1/TRBV3-2; clone_size: NA; d_call: NA; j_call: TRBJ2-5; cdr3_length: 14; cdr3_nt: TGTGCCAGCAGCCACCAGACAGGCCAAGAGACCCAGTACTTC; cdr3_aa: CASSHQTGQETQYF
v_call: TRBV7-2; clone_size: NA; d_call: NA; j_call: TRBJ2-7; cdr3_length: 16; cdr3_nt: TGTGCCAGCAGCCCCAGAACAGGGTTTTTTCACTACGAGCAGTACTTC; cdr3_aa: CASSPRTGFFHYEQYF
v_call: TRBV4-1; clone_size: NA; d_call: NA; j_call: TRBJ1-1; cdr3_length: 14; cdr3_nt: TGCGCCAGCAGCCCCACCGGGGTGGCTGCTGAAGCTTTCTTT; cdr3_aa: CASSPTGVAAEAFF
v_call: TRBV24-1; clone_size: NA; d_call: TRBD1; j_call: TRBJ1-4; cdr3_length: 16; cdr3_nt: TGTGCCACCAGTGATCCTCGGACAGGGGCGAGGGAAAAACTGTTTTTT; cdr3_aa: CATSDPRTGAREKLFF
v_call: TRBV5-1; clone_size: NA; d_call: NA; j_call: TRBJ1-6; cdr3_length: 16; cdr3_nt: TGCGCCAGCAGCCCTTCGACAGGAGACTTTAATTCACCCCTCCACTTT; cdr3_aa: CASSPSTGDFNSPLHF
v_call: TRBV6-5; clone_size: NA; d_call: NA; j_call: TRBJ1-5; cdr3_length: 14; cdr3_nt: TGTGCCAGCAGTTCCACAGTGAGTAATCAGCCCCAGCATTTT; cdr3_aa: CASSSTVSNQPQHF
v_call: TRBV5-1; clone_size: NA; d_call: TRBD1; j_call: TRBJ1-1; cdr3_length: 15; cdr3_nt: TGCGCCCGCAGCTGGGGGACAGGGGGGAACACTGAAGCTTTCTTT; cdr3_aa: CARSWGTGGNTEAFF
v_call: TRBV2; clone_size: once; d_call: TRBD2; j_call: TRBJ2-7; cdr3_length: 14; cdr3_nt: TGTGCCAGCAGTGTGGGACTAGCTCTCCCCGAGCAGTACTTC; cdr3_aa: CASSVGLALPEQYF
v_call: TRBV7-2; clone_size: NA; d_call: NA; j_call: TRBJ2-7; cdr3_length: 14; cdr3_nt: TGTGCCAGCAGCCCCGCGAGGGTCAAGGACGAGCAGTACTTC; cdr3_aa: CASSPARVKDEQYF
v_call: TRBV6-5; clone_size: NA; d_call: TRBD1; j_call: TRBJ1-2; cdr3_length: 16; cdr3_nt: TGTGCCAGCAGTTACAAAGGCCAGGGGGCGAGGAAGGGCTACACCTTC; cdr3_aa: CASSYKGQGARKGYTF
v_call: TRBV27; clone_size: NA; d_call: NA; j_call: TRBJ2-7; cdr3_length: 13; cdr3_nt: TGTGCCAGCAGTTTCGGACAAGCCTACGAGCAGTACTTC; cdr3_aa: CASSFGQAYEQYF
v_call: TRBV14; clone_size: NA; d_call: TRBD1; j_call: TRBJ2-4; cdr3_length: 15; cdr3_nt: TGTGCCAGCAGCCAAAGCGGGACAGGGGGCAACATTCAGTACTTC; cdr3_aa: CASSQSGTGGNIQYF
v_call: TRBV7-9; clone_size: NA; d_call: NA; j_call: TRBJ1-2; cdr3_length: 15; cdr3_nt: TGTGCCAGCAGCTTAGCACCCACAGGGACCTATGGCTACACCTTC; cdr3_aa: CASSLAPTGTYGYTF
v_call: TRBV12-1; clone_size: NA; d_call: NA; j_call: TRBJ1-1; cdr3_length: 11; cdr3_nt: TGTGCCAGCAGCCCTCCAGGGAAAGCTTTCTTT; cdr3_aa: CASSPPGKAFF
v_call: TRBV29-1; clone_size: NA; d_call: NA; j_call: TRBJ2-2; cdr3_length: 11; cdr3_nt: TGCAGCGCAGACAGGACCGGGGAGCTGTTTTTT; cdr3_aa: CSADRTGELFF
v_call: TRBV6-5; clone_size: NA; d_call: NA; j_call: TRBJ2-7; cdr3_length: 13; cdr3_nt: TGTGCCAGCAGCCTAGGGGGTTCCTACGAGCAGTACTTC; cdr3_aa: CASSLGGSYEQYF